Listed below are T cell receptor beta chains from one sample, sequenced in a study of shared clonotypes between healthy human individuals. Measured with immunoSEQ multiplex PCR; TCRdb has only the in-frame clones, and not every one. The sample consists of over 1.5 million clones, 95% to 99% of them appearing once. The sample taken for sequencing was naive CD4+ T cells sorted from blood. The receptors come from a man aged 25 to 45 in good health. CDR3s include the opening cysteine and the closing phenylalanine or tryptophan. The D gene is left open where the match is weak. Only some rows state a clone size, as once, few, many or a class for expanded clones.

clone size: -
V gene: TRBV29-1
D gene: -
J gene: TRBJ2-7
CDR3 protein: CSVRWGAEQYF
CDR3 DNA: TGCAGCGTCAGATGGGGTGCCGAGCAGTACTTC

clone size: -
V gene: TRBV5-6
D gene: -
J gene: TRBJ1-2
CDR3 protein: CASSLVDSPNYGYTF
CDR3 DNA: TGTGCCAGCAGCTTGGTAGACTCCCCTAACTATGGCTACACCTTC

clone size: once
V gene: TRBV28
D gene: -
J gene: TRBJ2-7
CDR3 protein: CASSSGNNYEQYF
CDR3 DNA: TGTGCCAGCAGTTCAGGGAATAACTACGAGCAGTACTTC

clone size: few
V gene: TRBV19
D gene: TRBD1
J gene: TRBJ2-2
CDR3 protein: CASSIRQGPTGELFF
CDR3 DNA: TGTGCCAGTAGTATAAGACAGGGACCCACCGGGGAGCTGTTTTTT

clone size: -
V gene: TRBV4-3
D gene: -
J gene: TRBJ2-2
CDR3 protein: CASSRGMDLELFF
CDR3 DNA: TGCGCCAGCAGCCGAGGGATGGACTTGGAGCTGTTTTTT

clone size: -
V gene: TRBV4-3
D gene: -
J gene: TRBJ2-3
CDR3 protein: CASSQRPGVAYDTQYF
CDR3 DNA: TGCGCCAGCAGCCAGAGACCTGGGGTAGCGTACGATACGCAGTATTTT

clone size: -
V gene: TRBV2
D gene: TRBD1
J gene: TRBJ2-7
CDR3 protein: CASYRQGQTYEQYF
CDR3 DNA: TGTGCCAGCTACCGACAGGGACAGACCTACGAGCAGTACTTC

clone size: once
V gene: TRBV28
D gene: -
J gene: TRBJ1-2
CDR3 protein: CASSLDSNYGYTF
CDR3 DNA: TGTGCCAGCAGTTTAGACAGTAACTATGGCTACACCTTC

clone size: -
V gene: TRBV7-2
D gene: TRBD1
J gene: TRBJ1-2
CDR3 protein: CASSQGQGAVRYGYTF
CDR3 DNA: TGTGCCAGCAGCCAAGGTCAGGGGGCAGTGAGGTATGGCTACACCTTC

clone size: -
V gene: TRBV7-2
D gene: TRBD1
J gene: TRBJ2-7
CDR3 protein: CASSTNRGSTYEQYF
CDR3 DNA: TGTGCCAGCAGCACCAACAGGGGATCAACCTACGAGCAGTACTTC

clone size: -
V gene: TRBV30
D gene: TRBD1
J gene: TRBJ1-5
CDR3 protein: CAWSFRTGFSNQPQHF
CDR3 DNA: TGTGCCTGGAGTTTCCGGACAGGGTTTAGCAATCAGCCCCAGCATTTT

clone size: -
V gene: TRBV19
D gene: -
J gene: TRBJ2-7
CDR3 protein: CASSIVPGNDYEQYF
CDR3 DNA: TGTGCCAGTAGTATAGTCCCCGGGAATGACTACGAGCAGTACTTC

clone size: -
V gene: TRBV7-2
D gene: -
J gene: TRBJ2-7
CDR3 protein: CASSFSGTQTYEQYF
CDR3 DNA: TGTGCCAGCAGCTTCTCCGGGACTCAGACCTACGAGCAGTACTTC

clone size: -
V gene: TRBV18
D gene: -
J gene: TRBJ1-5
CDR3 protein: CASSRGTPNQPQHF
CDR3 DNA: TGTGCCAGCTCGCGAGGGACACCTAATCAGCCCCAGCATTTT

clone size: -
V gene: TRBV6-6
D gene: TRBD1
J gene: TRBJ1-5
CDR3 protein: CASSYSGTAYDQPQHF
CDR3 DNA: TGTGCCAGCAGTTACTCGGGGACAGCCTATGATCAGCCCCAGCATTTT

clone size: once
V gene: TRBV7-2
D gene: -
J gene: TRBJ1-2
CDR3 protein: CASSLAPLTEPYTF
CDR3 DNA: TGTGCCAGCAGCTTAGCGCCTTTGACAGAACCCTACACCTTC

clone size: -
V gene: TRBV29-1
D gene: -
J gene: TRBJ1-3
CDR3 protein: CSAGTSTGNTIYF
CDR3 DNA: TGCAGCGCCGGGACATCCACCGGGAACACCATATATTTT

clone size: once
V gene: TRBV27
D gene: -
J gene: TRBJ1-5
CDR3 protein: CASSKRTHEGPNQPQHF
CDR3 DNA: TGTGCCAGCAGTAAACGGACTCACGAGGGACCAAATCAGCCCCAGCATTTT

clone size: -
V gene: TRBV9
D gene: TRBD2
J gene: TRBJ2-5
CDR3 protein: CASSVEAGVGWETQYF
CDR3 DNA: TGTGCCAGCAGCGTAGAAGCGGGAGTTGGGTGGGAGACCCAGTACTTC

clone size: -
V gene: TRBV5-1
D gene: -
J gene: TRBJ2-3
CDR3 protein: CASSLVGTTDTQYF
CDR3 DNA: TGCGCCAGCAGCTTGGTGGGGACCACAGATACGCAGTATTTT

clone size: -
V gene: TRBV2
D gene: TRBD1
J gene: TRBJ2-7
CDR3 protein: CASKKDRVFSEQYF
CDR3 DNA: TGTGCCAGCAAAAAGGACAGGGTCTTTAGCGAGCAGTACTTC

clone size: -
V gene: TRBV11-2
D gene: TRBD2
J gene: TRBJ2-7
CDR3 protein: CASRLTSGTTWGWEQYF
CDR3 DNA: TGTGCCAGCAGGTTGACTAGCGGCACAACCTGGGGATGGGAGCAGTACTTC